This T cell receptor beta chain is drawn from a study of memory CD8 T cells in hepatitis C reinfection. CDR3 length: 15 amino acids. Germline assignment: CDR1 SNHLY and CDR2 FYNNEI. Trimming took 4 bases from V and 3 from J; bases not matched to a gene: 6. Sequencing was performed with immunoSEQ multiplex PCR; in TCRdb, only in-frame clones are kept and a portion is missing. Among about 50,000 clones listed, 89% were seen once. Sample time point: pre-reinfection, 55 to 20 weeks before reinfection detection. No in vitro expansion preceded TCR sequencing of the sorted cells. The rearrangement joins TRBV2 to TRBJ2-7; 10 bases fit TRBD1. This sequence was found in a man between 18 and 29 years old with hepatitis C virus infection. Input material: naive CD8+ T cells sorted from blood. CDR3 in amino acids: CASSVGTGVHYEQYF. The CDR3 nucleotides read TGTGCCAGCAGTGTAGGGACAGGGGTCCACTACGAGCAGTACTTC.